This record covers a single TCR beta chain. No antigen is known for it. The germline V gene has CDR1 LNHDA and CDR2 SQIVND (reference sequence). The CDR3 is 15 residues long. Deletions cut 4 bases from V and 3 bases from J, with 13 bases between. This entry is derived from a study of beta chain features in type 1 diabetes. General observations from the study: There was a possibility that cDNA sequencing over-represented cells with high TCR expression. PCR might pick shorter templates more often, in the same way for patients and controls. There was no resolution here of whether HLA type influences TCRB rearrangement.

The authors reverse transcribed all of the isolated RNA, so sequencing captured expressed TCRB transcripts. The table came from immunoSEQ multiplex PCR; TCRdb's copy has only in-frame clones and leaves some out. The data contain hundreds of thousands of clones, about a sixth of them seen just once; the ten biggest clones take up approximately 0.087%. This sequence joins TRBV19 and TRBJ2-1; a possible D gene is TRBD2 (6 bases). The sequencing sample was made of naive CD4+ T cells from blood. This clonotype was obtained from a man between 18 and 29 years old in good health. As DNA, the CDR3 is TGTGCCAGTAGTACCGGGACTGGACGCTACAATGAGCAGTTCTTC. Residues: CASSTGTGRYNEQFF. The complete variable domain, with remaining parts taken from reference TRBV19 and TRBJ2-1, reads DGGITQSPKYLFRKEGQNVTLSCEQNLNHDAMYWYRQDPGQGLRLIYYSQIVNDFQKGDIAEGYSVSREKKESFPLTVTSAQKNPTAFYLCASSTGTGRYNEQFFGPGTRLTVL.